Listed here are 15 T cell receptor beta chains from one sample, sequenced in a study of patients and donors after allogeneic stem cell transplantation. TCRdb used MiXCR to reprocess the RT-PCR reads, holding one entry per CDR3 protein. Among 70,000 to 95,000 distinct CDR3 sequences listed, just under 5% were seen once. The source material was blood, either unsorted or a sorted T cell fraction (not recorded which). Receptor source: a human donor who was either an allogeneic HSCT recipient or a stem cell or donor lymphocyte infusion donor (not recorded which). It is not recorded whose cells these are; they may come from a transplant donor.

This clonotype was seen more than once but under ten times. The J gene is TRBJ2-3, the V gene TRBV30; D uncertain. Per the germline V gene, CDR1 is GTSNPN and CDR2 is SVGIG (reference sequence). Between the trimmed V and J ends, which lost 1 base and 0 bases, there was a span of 11 bases. The CDR3 runs 15 residues. The CDR3 protein is CAWSAGGPSTDTQYF. Written as DNA, the CDR3 is TGTGCCTGGAGTGCTGGCGGACCTAGCACAGATACGCAGTATTTT.

This clonotype has at least ten counts. The CDR3 DNA is TGCGCCAGCAGTCATGGGTTAGGCGTTTATGGCTACACCTTC. This codes for CASSHGLGVYGYTF. The chain joins TRBV23-1 to TRBJ1-2; D gene unclear. TRBV23-1 is recorded as an ORF, its role being uncertain. There are 14 residues in the CDR3. V dropped 3 bases and J dropped 5 bases, with 13 bases sitting between them.

This clonotype was counted ten times or more. V is TRBV4-1 and J is TRBJ1-1; no clear D gene. Germline V gene data show CDR1 as MGHRA and CDR2 as YSYEKL. The V gene lost 4 bases and the J gene lost 0 bases, with 6 bases spanning the gap. The CDR3 totals 13 residues. CDR3 in DNA: TGCGCCAGCAGCCGCCTTATGAACACTGAAGCTTTCTTT. Its translation: CASSRLMNTEAFF.

In this sample, this clonotype turned up many times. The chain combines TRBV5-4 with TRBJ2-5, with 8 bases that match TRBD1. V trimming: 1 base; J trimming: 5 bases; junction bases outside the gene matches: 13. The CDR3 consists of 17 residues. The germline CDR1 and CDR2 sequences are SGHNT and YYREEE (reference sequence). Here the CDR3 DNA reads TGTGCCAGCAGCTTGCGGGGCCAGGGGGCTTTCTTGGAGACCCAGTACTTC. Protein sequence: CASSLRGQGAFLETQYF.

This clonotype has ten or more counts. The chain couples TRBV5-1 to TRBJ2-6; no firm D call. The CDR3 runs to 14 residues. Germline lookup yields CDR1 SGHRS and CDR2 YFSETQ. V was clipped by 4 bases and J by 0 bases, with 5 bases between them. Written as DNA, the CDR3 is TGCGCCAGCAGCCCTTCCTCTGGGGCCAACGTCCTGACTTTC. This translates into CASSPSSGANVLTF.

There are a few counts of this clonotype. The chain carries TRBV11-3 and TRBJ2-3; 7 bases agree with TRBD2. Germline V CDR1 and CDR2: SGHNT, YENEEA. V lost 4 bases and J lost 1; bases outside the gene matches: 5. The CDR3 is 15 residues long. The chain's CDR3 is CASSYRGVGTDTQYF. The DNA for the CDR3 is TGTGCCAGCAGCTACCGGGGGGTGGGCACAGATACGCAGTATTTT. Full variable domain (missing parts from reference TRBV11-3 and TRBJ2-3): EAGVVQSPRYKIIEKKQPVAFWCNPISGHNTLYWYLQNLGQGPELLIRYENEEAVDDSQLPKDRFSAERLKGVDSTLKIQPAELGDSAVYLCASSYRGVGTDTQYFGPGTRLTVL.

This clonotype appeared a few times. The rearrangement uses TRBV11-3 and TRBJ2-1; D is perhaps TRBD1 or TRBD2 (5 bases each). Trimming took 5 bases from V and 7 from J, leaving 15 bases between them. Germline CDR1 is SGHNT and CDR2 is YENEEA. The CDR3 is made up of 14 amino acids. In DNA form, the CDR3 reads TGTGCCAGCAGCACAACAGGCCGGAGGAATGAGCAGTTCTTC. Amino acids: CASSTTGRRNEQFF.

The CDR3 DNA follows: TGTGCCAGCAGCAACCTGGCCCGGGTCAGGTTGCTGTTTTTT. Its translation: CASSNLARVRLLFF. The chain recombines TRBV2 with TRBJ2-2; D gene ambiguous. This CDR3 contains 14 residues. Per germline, CDR1 SNHLY and CDR2 FYNNEI. V lost 6 bases and J lost 13, with 21 bases in between. Supplemented by reference TRBV2 and TRBJ2-2, the full variable domain reads EPEVTQTPSHQVTQMGQEVILRCVPISNHLYFYWYRQILGQKVEFLVSFYNNEISEKSEIFDDQFSVERPDGSNFTLKIRSTKLEDSAMYFCASSNLARVRLLFFGEGSRLTVL.

This clonotype has only a few counts. J is TRBJ2-1 and V is TRBV20-1; a possible D gene is TRBD1 (6 bases). This CDR3 contains 13 residues. Germline assignment: CDR1 DFQATT and CDR2 SNEGSKA (reference sequence). V gave up 6 bases and J gave up 4 bases, with 13 bases separating them. The CDR3 nucleotides read TGCAGTGCCGAGAAAACAGGGTACAATGAGCAGTTCTTC. Encoded protein: CSAEKTGYNEQFF.

This clonotype was counted ten times or more. The chain links TRBV5-5 to TRBJ1-4; D possibly corresponds to TRBD1 (6 bases). The germline V gene has CDR1 SGHKS and CDR2 YYEKEE (reference sequence). Trimming removed 4 bases from V and 13 bases from J, with 14 bases in between. This CDR3 region has 12 residues. CDR3 sequence (DNA): TGTGCCAGCAGCCATGACAGGTTCAGACTGTTTTTT. This encodes CASSHDRFRLFF.

This clonotype was seen many times. The gene calls are TRBV4-2 and TRBJ2-3, with TRBD1 as a possible D gene (5 bases). The germline CDR1 and CDR2 sequences are LGHNA and YNFKEQ. The CDR3 totals 17 residues. The V and J ends lost 2 bases and 0 bases respectively, with 15 bases between them. The CDR3 DNA follows: TGTGCCAGCAGCCAAAGATCAACAGGCCGAAGCACAGATACGCAGTATTTT. This translates into CASSQRSTGRSTDTQYF.

This clonotype was observed many times. The chain is built from TRBV11-2 and TRBJ1-2; D uncertain. The CDR3 sequence is 14 residues long. Per the germline V gene, CDR1 is SGHAT and CDR2 is FQNNGV. V lost 5 bases, J lost 8 bases, and 18 bases lay in between. DNA of the CDR3: TGTGCCAGCAGCGCCACGGCCTCGGGAAGAGGCTACACCTTC. Translated: CASSATASGRGYTF.

This clonotype occurred many times. The V and J genes are TRBV19 and TRBJ1-1; D call uncertain. CDR1 LNHDA and CDR2 SQIVND come from the germline V gene (reference sequence). The CDR3 runs 16 residues. V lost 6 bases and J 1 base, leaving 18 bases between the germline ends. CDR3 nucleotide sequence: TGTGCCAGTAGCCCTCGTGGGGATCGGAGGAACACTGAAGCTTTCTTT. It is translated as CASSPRGDRRNTEAFF. The full variable domain, its missing parts supplied by reference TRBV19 and TRBJ1-1, is DGGITQSPKYLFRKEGQNVTLSCEQNLNHDAMYWYRQDPGQGLRLIYYSQIVNDFQKGDIAEGYSVSREKKESFPLTVTSAQKNPTAFYLCASSPRGDRRNTEAFFGQGTRLTVV.

This clonotype appeared many times. This chain connects TRBV3-1 to TRBJ1-4; 8 bases agree with TRBD1. V lost 0 bases and J lost 8; bases outside the gene matches: 8. CDR3 length: 16 residues. The V gene's germline CDR1 is LGHDT and CDR2 YNNKEL (reference sequence). This CDR3 is CASSQDRAGGSEKLFF. The CDR3 nucleotides read TGTGCCAGCAGCCAAGATCGGGCAGGGGGCTCGGAAAAACTGTTTTTT.

This clonotype appeared many times. The chain carries TRBV6-5 and TRBJ2-1; 13 nucleotides align to TRBD2. The CDR3 has 15 amino acids. The germline gives CDR1 MNHEY, CDR2 SVGAGI. After removal of 3 bases from V and 8 bases from J, the junction contained 4 bases not matched to a gene. The CDR3 here is CASSYRGLAGDEQFF. As DNA, the CDR3 is TGTGCCAGCAGTTATCGCGGACTAGCGGGAGATGAGCAGTTCTTC.